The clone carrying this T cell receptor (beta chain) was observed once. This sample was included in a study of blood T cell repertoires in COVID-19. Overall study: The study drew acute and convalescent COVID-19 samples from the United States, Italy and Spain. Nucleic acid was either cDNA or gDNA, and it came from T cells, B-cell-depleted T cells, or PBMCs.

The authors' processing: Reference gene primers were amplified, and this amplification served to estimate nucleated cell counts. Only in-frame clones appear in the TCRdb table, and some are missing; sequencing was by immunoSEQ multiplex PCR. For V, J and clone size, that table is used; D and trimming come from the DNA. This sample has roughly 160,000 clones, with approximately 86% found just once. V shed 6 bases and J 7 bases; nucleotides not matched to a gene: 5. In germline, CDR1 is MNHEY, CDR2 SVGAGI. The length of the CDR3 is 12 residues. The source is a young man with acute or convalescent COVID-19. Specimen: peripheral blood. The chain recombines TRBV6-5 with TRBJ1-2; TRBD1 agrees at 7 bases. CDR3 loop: CASRDRSPGYTF. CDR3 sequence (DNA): TGTGCCAGCAGGGACAGGTCCCCTGGCTACACCTTC.